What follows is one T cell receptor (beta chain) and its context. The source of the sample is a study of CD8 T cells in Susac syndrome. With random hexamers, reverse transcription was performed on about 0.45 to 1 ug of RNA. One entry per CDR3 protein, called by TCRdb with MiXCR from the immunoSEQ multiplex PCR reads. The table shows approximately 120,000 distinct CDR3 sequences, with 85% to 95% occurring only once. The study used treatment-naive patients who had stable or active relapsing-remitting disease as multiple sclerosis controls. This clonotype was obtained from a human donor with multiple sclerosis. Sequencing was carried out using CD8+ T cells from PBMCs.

CDR3 sequence (DNA): TGTGCCAGCAGCGAGGGGGGGGAGACTGAAGCTTTCTTT. Protein product: CASSEGGETEAFF. This chain links TRBV9 with TRBJ1-1, with a weak D call TRBD1 (6 bases). The CDR3 covers 13 residues. Germline V gene sequence: CDR1 SGDLS, CDR2 YYNGEE. V was clipped by 3 bases and J by 5 bases, with 11 bases between them.